The 30 T cell receptor beta chains listed next were all sequenced from one sample in a study of cytomegalovirus exposure and HLA in healthy donors. PCR primers comprised 60 Vbeta and 13 Jbeta primers. Using immunoSEQ multiplex PCR, the repertoire was profiled, and TCRdb retains in-frame clones only, with some absent. The sample lists 60,000 to 70,000 clones; approximately 80% were seen once. The sample taken for sequencing was PBMCs. The receptors were sampled from a woman aged 30 to 39 in good health and CMV-seronegative.

Here the CDR3 DNA reads TGTGCCAGCGTCAAGGGAGCGAACACCGGGGAGCTGTTTTTT. Translated, it gives CASVKGANTGELFF. The chain couples TRBV6-6 to TRBJ2-2; D is perhaps TRBD2 (5 bases). The CDR3 runs 14 residues. The ends were cut back, 8 bases at V and 0 bases at J, with 10 bases in the middle. Per germline, CDR1 MNHNY and CDR2 SVGAGI (reference sequence).

This chain uses TRBV7-2 with TRBJ1-1; D not certain. The CDR3 extends over 14 amino acids. Between the trimmed V and J ends, which lost 5 bases and 2 bases, there was a span of 12 bases. Germline CDR1 and CDR2: SGHTA and FQGNSA. In DNA form, the CDR3 reads TGTGCCAGCAGCCAATACTATGATAACACTGAAGCTTTCTTT. Its translation is CASSQYYDNTEAFF.

This sequence joins TRBV18 and TRBJ1-1; 7 bases align to TRBD1. There are 16 residues in the CDR3. V lost 3 bases and J lost 3; bases outside the gene matches: 10. Per the germline V gene, CDR1 is KGHSH and CDR2 is LQKENI. CDR3 loop: CASSPSQGGKDTEAFF. The CDR3 DNA sequence: TGTGCCAGCTCACCCTCGCAGGGGGGTAAGGACACTGAAGCTTTCTTT.

J is TRBJ2-1 and V is TRBV9; TRBD2 aligns across 8 bases. CDR1 and CDR2 (germline): SGDLS, YYNGEE. The CDR3 covers 17 residues. Losses at the gene ends were 0 bases for V and 4 bases for J; bases not matched to a gene: 9. The DNA of the CDR3 is TGTGCCAGCAGCGTAGCCAACGGGGGGGCCGGGTACAATGAGCAGTTCTTC. This encodes CASSVANGGAGYNEQFF.

J is TRBJ1-1 and V is TRBV18, with 10 nucleotides matching TRBD1. V was clipped by 3 bases and J by 8 bases; unmatched bases: 6. The CDR3 is 14 residues long. The V gene's germline CDR1 is KGHSH and CDR2 LQKENI. The CDR3 region is CASSPGTGEREAFF. The CDR3 nucleotides are TGTGCCAGCTCACCCGGGACAGGGGAGAGAGAAGCTTTCTTT.

The chain uses TRBV7-9 and TRBJ2-7; 8 bases are shared with TRBD1. Losses at the gene ends were 10 bases for V and 2 bases for J; bases not matched to a gene: 10. From germline, CDR1 is SEHNR and CDR2 FQNEAQ (reference sequence). The CDR3 has 14 residues. This chain's CDR3 is CAKTTGTGTYEQYV. The CDR3, as DNA: TGTGCCAAAACCACCGGGACAGGTACCTACGAGCAGTACGTC.

The chain employs TRBV6-1 and TRBJ1-5; D gene ambiguous. Germline-derived CDR1 and CDR2 are MNHNS and SASEGT. V gave up 7 bases and J gave up 2 bases, with 15 bases separating them. The CDR3 has 15 residues. In DNA, the CDR3 is TGTGCCAGCACACCGGGAGTCCCGGGCAATCAGCCCCAGCATTTT. Translated, it gives CASTPGVPGNQPQHF.

This clone occurred a few times. The CDR3 DNA follows: TGTGCCAGCAGCGGGGGACAGCCACTAGGCTACACCTTC. Protein: CASSGGQPLGYTF. The V and J genes are TRBV6-1 and TRBJ1-2, with 7 bases matching TRBD1. The CDR3 sequence is 13 residues long. Unmatched junction bases numbered 9, after V lost 6 bases and J lost 8 bases. Looked up from germline, CDR1 is MNHNS and CDR2 is SASEGT.

The chain is built from TRBV7-9 and TRBJ1-1, with 7 bases fitting TRBD1. The junction had 11 bases not matched to a gene; V was cut back by 6 bases and J by 7 bases. The CDR3 consists of 14 residues. Germline CDR1 and CDR2: SEHNR and FQNEAQ (reference sequence). The CDR3: CASSIQGVGGEAFF. DNA of the CDR3: TGTGCCAGCAGTATCCAGGGGGTAGGTGGTGAAGCTTTCTTT.

The rearrangement uses TRBV6-5 and TRBJ2-7, with D possibly TRBD2 on 6 matching bases. Germline CDR1 is MNHEY and CDR2 is SVGAGI. This CDR3 is built from 13 residues. Trimming left V 5 bases short and J 3 bases short, with 11 bases between. CDR3 DNA sequence: TGTGCCAGCAGTCCTACGGGGGTCTACGAGCAGTACTTC. This codes for CASSPTGVYEQYF.

The chain links TRBV5-1 to TRBJ2-2; TRBD1 matches 9 bases. The CDR3 covers 15 residues. V shed 4 bases, J shed 7 bases, and the junction held 8 bases outside the gene matches. Germline V gene data show CDR1 as SGHRS and CDR2 as YFSETQ. CDR3 coding DNA: TGCGCCAGCAGCGTGGACAGGGGTTCATTCGGGGAGCTGTTTTTT. Translating it yields CASSVDRGSFGELFF.

This clone has only a few counts. V is TRBV19 and J is TRBJ1-1, with 12 bases that match TRBD1. The junction had 6 bases not matched to a gene; V was cut back by 1 base and J by 6 bases. Germline V CDR1 and CDR2: LNHDA, SQIVND (reference sequence). CDR3 length: 16 residues. This chain's CDR3 is CASSIARDRGPAEAFF. DNA of the CDR3: TGTGCCAGTAGTATAGCAAGGGACAGGGGGCCGGCTGAAGCTTTCTTT.

The J gene is TRBJ1-1, the V gene TRBV6-5; D uncertain. V shed 6 bases and J shed 5 bases, with 7 bases lying between them. The CDR3 runs 11 residues. Germline CDR1 MNHEY, CDR2 SVGAGI. The chain's CDR3 is CASRGGTEAFF. CDR3 DNA sequence: TGTGCCAGCAGGGGAGGGACTGAAGCTTTCTTT.

The rearrangement links TRBV4-3 to TRBJ2-7, with D uncertain. Deletions cut 1 base from V and 2 bases from J, with 15 bases between. The CDR3 consists of 16 residues. Germline assignment: CDR1 LGHNA and CDR2 YSLEER. The CDR3 region has the DNA TGCGCCAGCAGCCAAGCGACAACCGCAATGACCTACGAGCAGTACTTC. Translated, it gives CASSQATTAMTYEQYF.

This sequence joins TRBV7-2 and TRBJ2-1; 8 bases align to TRBD2. The CDR3 covers 17 residues. Trimming cost V 2 bases and J 7 bases; bases outside gene matches: 13. Germline CDR1 reads SGHTA; CDR2 reads FQGNSA. The CDR3 reads CASSLRGVGLGQNEQFF. CDR3 bases: TGTGCCAGCAGCTTAAGGGGGGTGGGACTAGGCCAGAATGAGCAGTTCTTC.

The CDR3 is CATSREAYSYEQYV. The CDR3 nucleotides are TGTGCCACCAGCAGAGAAGCGTACTCCTACGAGCAGTACGTC. The genes are TRBV15 and TRBJ2-7; D uncertain. CDR1 is LNHNV and CDR2 is YYDKDF in the germline V gene (reference sequence). Trimming left V 0 bases short and J 0 bases short, with 6 bases between. The CDR3 extends over 14 amino acids.

The J gene is TRBJ1-2, the V gene TRBV5-4; 8 bases agree with TRBD1. The J segment lost 0 bases and the V segment lost 4 bases, leaving 5 bases of the junction unmatched. The germline V gene encodes CDR1 SGHNT and CDR2 YYREEE (reference sequence). The CDR3 loop spans 15 amino acids. DNA of the CDR3: TGTGCCAGCAGCCCCGACAGGGGCGCTAACTATGGCTACACCTTC. It specifies CASSPDRGANYGYTF. Based on the CDR3 plus reference TRBV5-4 and TRBJ1-2, the full variable domain is ETGVTQSPTHLIKTRGQQVTLRCSSQSGHNTVSWYQQALGQGPQFIFQYYREEENGRGNFPPRFSGLQFPNYSSELNVNALELDDSALYLCASSPDRGANYGYTFGSGTRLTVV.

This clone was seen just once. CDR3 nucleotide sequence: TGCGCCACCCGCCCCTTCGAGGGGGGGTCCTACAATGAGCAGTTCTTC. Encoded protein: CATRPFEGGSYNEQFF. The rearrangement uses TRBV4-1 and TRBJ2-1, with a tentative D call TRBD2 (7 bases). The CDR3 loop spans 16 amino acids. Between the trimmed V and J ends, which lost 10 bases and 1 base, there was a span of 20 bases. CDR1 is MGHRA and CDR2 is YSYEKL in the germline V gene.

CDR3 loop: CASSDEAGGTGELFF. CDR3 DNA sequence: TGTGCCAGCAGTGACGAAGCGGGGGGAACCGGGGAGCTGTTTTTT. The V call is TRBV6-1, the J call TRBJ2-2; 9 bases fit TRBD2. CDR3 length equals 15 residues. J was trimmed by 5 bases and V by 3 bases; bases with no gene match: 4. The germline gives CDR1 MNHNS, CDR2 SASEGT.

The V gene is TRBV2, the J gene TRBJ1-2, with 7 bases that match TRBD1. Germline CDR1 and CDR2: SNHLY and FYNNEI. The CDR3 has 13 amino acids. Trimming removed 7 bases from V and 8 bases from J; junction bases left unmatched: 10. Here the CDR3 DNA reads TGTGCCAGCAACCTACAGGGGACGCGGGGCTACACCTTC. Amino acids: CASNLQGTRGYTF.

The genes are TRBV18 and TRBJ1-1, with D maybe TRBD1 (5 bases). CDR3 length: 16 amino acids. V shed 2 bases and J shed 0 bases, with 13 bases lying between them. Germline V gene lookup returns CDR1 KGHSH and CDR2 LQKENI. The CDR3 DNA sequence: TGTGCCAGCTCACCAATTCCAGGGCCCTTGAACACTGAAGCTTTCTTT. Its protein is CASSPIPGPLNTEAFF.

As for this clone: The junction departs from germline at one end; a sequencing error may be responsible. The chain's CDR3 is CASSLSFGTDHRPIVGRFHF. The CDR3 region has the DNA TGTGCCAGCAGCTTATCGTTCGGGACAGATCATCGTCCGATCGTCGGCCGTTTCCACTTT. V and J are TRBV7-3 and TRBJ1-1; 7 nucleotides line up with TRBD1. This CDR3 region has 20 residues. Germline CDR1 SGHTA, CDR2 FQGTGA.

The chain couples TRBV2 to TRBJ1-1; D uncertain. This CDR3 has 14 amino acids. Trimming pared 1 base from V and 0 bases from J, leaving 6 bases between. CDR1 is SNHLY, CDR2 FYNNEI, per germline. CDR3 DNA: TGTGCCAGCAGTGAAGGACAAATGAACACTGAAGCTTTCTTT. As protein: CASSEGQMNTEAFF.

On this clone: Sequence at one end of the junction differs from germline and may be a read error. The V gene is TRBV19, the J gene TRBJ1-2; no definite D call. Germline values: CDR1 LNHDA, CDR2 SQIVND (reference sequence). This CDR3 has 11 residues. Here the CDR3 reads CGSGANYGYTF. CDR3 in DNA: TGTGGCAGTGGAGCTAACTATGGCTACACCTTC. Based on the CDR3 plus reference TRBV19 and TRBJ1-2, the full variable domain is DGGITQSPKYLFRKEGQNVTLSCEQNLNHDAMYWYRQDPGQGLRLIYYSQIVNDFQKGDIAEGYSVSREKKESFPLTVTSAQKNPTAFYLCGSGANYGYTFGSGTRLTVV.

V usage is TRBV6-1 and J usage is TRBJ1-1; the D is unclear. Germline V lookup: CDR1 MNHNS, CDR2 SASEGT. The CDR3 has 14 amino acids. The V end lost 0 bases, the J end lost 5 bases, and 10 bases lay between the germline ends. The CDR3 region has the DNA TGTGCCAGCAGTGAAGCGCTTCGAGGGACTGAAGCTTTCTTT. Protein sequence: CASSEALRGTEAFF.

The chain links TRBV7-2 to TRBJ2-7; D gene unclear. Trimming removed 7 bases from V and 6 bases from J, with 10 bases in between. In germline, CDR1 is SGHTA, CDR2 FQGNSA. This CDR3 region has 11 residues. The CDR3 spells CASIEAGEQYF. DNA for the CDR3: TGTGCCAGCATCGAAGCTGGCGAGCAGTACTTC. Variable domain in full (rest from reference TRBV7-2 and TRBJ2-7): GAGVSQSPSNKVTEKGKDVELRCDPISGHTALYWYRQSLGQGLEFLIYFQGNSAPDKSGLPSDRFSAERTGGSVSTLTIQRTQQEDSAVYLCASIEAGEQYFGPGTRLTVT.

This clone was seen a single time. The J gene is TRBJ1-1, the V gene TRBV5-1; TRBD1 matches at 10 bases. V lost 4 bases to trimming and J lost 5 bases; unmatched junction nucleotides: 5. The CDR3 length is 14 residues. Germline V gene sequence: CDR1 SGHRS, CDR2 YFSETQ. This CDR3 reads CASSTRQGATEAFF. CDR3 sequence (DNA): TGCGCCAGCAGCACACGACAGGGGGCGACTGAAGCTTTCTTT.

This chain connects TRBV6-6 to TRBJ1-2, with a tentative D call TRBD1 (5 bases). The CDR3 consists of 13 residues. V was cut by 5 bases and J by 3 bases, with 10 bases left in between. Germline CDR1 is MNHNY and CDR2 is SVGAGI (reference sequence). CDR3 DNA sequence: TGTGCCAGCAGTGTTGGGGCAGACTATGGCTACACCTTC. Translating it yields CASSVGADYGYTF.

The chain is built from TRBV4-1 and TRBJ1-2; 9 bases are shared with TRBD1. V gave up 4 bases and J gave up 3 bases; unmatched junction bases: 6. This CDR3 has 15 amino acids. Germline V gives CDR1 MGHRA, CDR2 YSYEKL. CDR3: CASSRPGQGDYGYTF. CDR3 nucleotides: TGCGCCAGCAGCCGACCGGGACAGGGAGACTATGGCTACACCTTC.

The rearrangement uses TRBV29-1 and TRBJ2-7, with 9 bases fitting TRBD2. The CDR3 loop spans 14 amino acids. The V gene end was trimmed by 7 bases and the J gene end by 3 bases; junction bases not matched to a gene: 10. Germline V lookup: CDR1 SQVTM, CDR2 ANQGSEA. This CDR3 reads CSARAGGGNYEQYF. The CDR3 DNA follows: TGCAGCGCCCGAGCGGGGGGCGGGAACTACGAGCAGTACTTC.